A single sample is the source of the 26 T cell receptor beta chains below, sequenced in a study of identifying expanded T cells in peripheral blood. The assay was immunoSEQ multiplex PCR, and TCRdb's table has in-frame clones only and misses some. This table has about 91,000 clones, 88% appearing once. The material sequenced was blood. The receptor source for this set is a person aged 18 to 75 in good health.

The chain links TRBV6-5 to TRBJ2-5; the D is unclear. The V gene's germline CDR1 is MNHEY and CDR2 SVGAGI. Deletions cut 5 bases from V and 7 bases from J, with 8 bases between. This CDR3 region has 11 residues. The CDR3 region has the DNA TGTGCCAGCAGTCTCCATGGGACCCAGTACTTC. Translated: CASSLHGTQYF.

V is TRBV7-8 and J is TRBJ1-6, with a possible D match to TRBD1 (5 bases). The length of the CDR3 is 14 residues. Trimming shortened V by 4 bases and J by 8 bases, and 12 bases separated the two germline ends. Germline assignment: CDR1 SGHVS and CDR2 FQNEAQ. The CDR3 loop is CASSSGVAYSPLHF. CDR3 DNA: TGTGCCAGCAGCTCGGGGGTCGCTTATTCACCCCTCCACTTT.

This chain connects TRBV6-5 to TRBJ2-7; D remains unclear. The ends were cut back, 0 bases at V and 3 bases at J, with 12 bases in the middle. The length of the CDR3 is 15 residues. CDR1 is MNHEY, CDR2 SVGAGI, per germline. CDR3 protein: CASSYSPGAVYEQYF. CDR3 bases: TGTGCCAGCAGTTACTCGCCAGGCGCCGTCTACGAGCAGTACTTC.

The V and J genes are TRBV4-1 and TRBJ1-6, with a tentative D call TRBD1 (6 bases). V lost 4 bases to trimming and J lost 1 base, with 17 bases between them. Germline V gene data show CDR1 as MGHRA and CDR2 as YSYEKL. This CDR3 region has 18 residues. CDR3 sequence reads: CASSPRDVGGSYNSPLHF. The CDR3 coding sequence is TGCGCCAGCAGCCCCCGGGACGTAGGGGGATCCTATAATTCACCCCTCCACTTT.

The chain uses TRBV5-1 and TRBJ2-5; D possibly corresponds to TRBD2 (5 bases). Germline assignment: CDR1 SGHRS and CDR2 YFSETQ. V was cut by 2 bases and J by 4 bases, with 9 bases left in between. The CDR3 extends over 13 amino acids. The CDR3 DNA follows: TGCGCCAGCAGCTTAGGCGCGGGAGAGACCCAGTACTTC. This codes for CASSLGAGETQYF. Looking up the rest from reference TRBV5-1 and TRBJ2-5 gives the full variable domain: KAGVTQTPRYLIKTRGQQVTLSCSPISGHRSVSWYQQTPGQGLQFLFEYFSETQRNKGNFPGRFSGRQFSNSRSEMNVSTLELGDSALYLCASSLGAGETQYFGPGTRLLVL.

The CDR3 coding sequence is TGTGCCAGCAGCTTAGCGCTTTTACCGGGACTAGCGCATTACGAGCAGTACTTC. Encoded protein: CASSLALLPGLAHYEQYF. This chain uses TRBV7-8 with TRBJ2-7; 10 bases align to TRBD2. Unmatched junction bases numbered 12, after V lost 0 bases and J lost 4 bases. CDR3 length: 18 residues. Per the germline V gene, CDR1 is SGHVS and CDR2 is FQNEAQ.

This chain joins TRBV4-1 and TRBJ1-4; D gene uncertain. Between the trimmed V and J ends, which lost 4 bases and 0 bases, there was a span of 15 bases. Per the germline V gene, CDR1 is MGHRA and CDR2 is YSYEKL. The CDR3 has 17 amino acids. CDR3 residues: CASSRYPTASTNEKLFF. Written as DNA, the CDR3 is TGCGCCAGCAGCCGTTATCCGACCGCATCAACTAATGAAAAACTGTTTTTT.

This clone was seen more than once but under ten times. The chain couples TRBV30 to TRBJ1-1; D gene ambiguous. CDR3 size: 14 residues. Trimming left V 4 bases short and J 1 base short, with 13 bases between. Germline loops: CDR1 GTSNPN, CDR2 SVGIG (reference sequence). CDR3 coding DNA: TGTGCCTGGATCCCGGGCGGGCGGAACACTGAAGCTTTCTTT. Its translation is CAWIPGGRNTEAFF.

This sequence joins TRBV30 and TRBJ1-1; D gene uncertain. The CDR3 spans 15 residues. Trimming cost V 7 bases and J 4 bases, with 22 bases left between them. Germline CDR1 reads GTSNPN; CDR2 reads SVGIG (reference sequence). DNA for the CDR3: TGTGCCTTTAACCGGGCCCCCCCGCGGGGCACTGAAGCTTTCTTT. This encodes CAFNRAPPRGTEAFF.

This clone has just one count. The chain links TRBV5-5 to TRBJ2-7, with a tentative D call TRBD2 (6 bases). Trimming took 0 bases from V and 4 from J, leaving 14 bases between them. The CDR3 contains 15 residues. Per germline, CDR1 SGHKS and CDR2 YYEKEE (reference sequence). The CDR3 nucleotides read TGTGCCAGCAGCTTGGTGGCCACTGGAGGGTACGAGCAGTACTTC. This codes for CASSLVATGGYEQYF.

V and J are TRBV7-9 and TRBJ2-1, with 9 bases fitting TRBD1. The CDR3 sequence is 15 residues long. The ends lost 1 base at V and 6 bases at J; junction bases unmatched: 4. Germline-derived CDR1 and CDR2 are SEHNR and FQNEAQ (reference sequence). The CDR3 sequence: CASSLGTGVLNEQFF. The CDR3 DNA is TGTGCCAGCAGCTTAGGGACAGGGGTACTCAATGAGCAGTTCTTC.

The chain carries TRBV28 and TRBJ2-4; D gene unclear. V lost 3 bases and J lost 1, with 4 bases in between. This CDR3 region has 13 residues. In germline, CDR1 is MDHEN, CDR2 SYDVKM. In DNA, the CDR3 is TGTGCCAGCAGTTTGGGGGCCAAAAACATTCAGTACTTC. This codes for CASSLGAKNIQYF. The whole variable domain, remainder taken from reference TRBV28 and TRBJ2-4, is DVKVTQSSRYLVKRTGEKVFLECVQDMDHENMFWYRQDPGLGLRLIYFSYDVKMKEKGDIPEGYSVSREKKERFSLILESASTNQTSMYLCASSLGAKNIQYFGAGTRLSVL.

This chain connects TRBV6-1 to TRBJ1-5; 7 bases match TRBD1. Germline V gives CDR1 MNHNS, CDR2 SASEGT. The CDR3 extends over 16 amino acids. V shed 2 bases, J shed 2 bases, and the junction held 6 bases outside the gene matches. CDR3 nucleotide sequence: TGTGCCAGCAGTGAACCTCGACAGGGAGGCAATCAGCCCCAGCATTTT. Amino acids: CASSEPRQGGNQPQHF.

This clone was counted many times. The gene calls are TRBV9 and TRBJ1-1, with D maybe TRBD1 (5 bases). The V gene lost 4 bases and the J gene lost 6 bases, with 16 bases spanning the gap. CDR3 length equals 14 residues. The V gene's germline CDR1 is SGDLS and CDR2 YYNGEE. The CDR3: CASSPRVGAPEAFF. In DNA form, the CDR3 reads TGTGCCAGCAGCCCCAGAGTCGGGGCGCCTGAAGCTTTCTTT.

This chain links TRBV2 with TRBJ2-7, with no clear D. V was cut by 8 bases and J by 3 bases, with 5 bases left in between. The CDR3 contains 10 residues. CDR1 SNHLY and CDR2 FYNNEI come from the germline V gene. CDR3 amino acids: CASSNYEQYF. CDR3 coding DNA: TGTGCCAGCTCCAACTACGAGCAGTACTTC.

The rearrangement uses TRBV7-8 and TRBJ2-7; 7 bases agree with TRBD2. This CDR3 has 15 amino acids. V was clipped by 5 bases and J by 0 bases; unmatched bases: 7. Germline loops: CDR1 SGHVS, CDR2 FQNEAQ. CDR3 coding DNA: TGTGCCAGCAGCCAGTTAGCGGGTCCCTCCTACGAGCAGTACTTC. Its translation: CASSQLAGPSYEQYF.

The CDR3 spells CATSSGGNIYEQYF. In DNA form, the CDR3 reads TGTGCCACCAGCAGTGGGGGGAACATTTACGAGCAGTACTTC. The chain carries TRBV15 and TRBJ2-7, with D maybe TRBD2 (6 bases). V lost 3 bases and J 4 bases, leaving 13 bases between the germline ends. This CDR3 comprises 14 residues. CDR1 and CDR2 (germline): LNHNV, YYDKDF (reference sequence).

CDR3 in DNA: TGTGCCAGCAGTCTCACTACAGATACGCAGTATTTT. As protein: CASSLTTDTQYF. This chain links TRBV28 with TRBJ2-3; D gene unclear. The CDR3 runs 12 residues. Trimming took off 5 bases at V and 3 bases at J, with 6 bases between the two ends. Germline CDR1 MDHEN, CDR2 SYDVKM.

The chain joins TRBV2 to TRBJ1-5, with 9 bases matching TRBD1. Germline V gene sequence: CDR1 SNHLY, CDR2 FYNNEI. V was clipped by 4 bases and J by 2 bases; unmatched bases: 0. This CDR3 is built from 14 residues. The CDR3 is CASSGQGGNQPQHF. Written as DNA, the CDR3 is TGTGCCAGCAGTGGACAGGGGGGCAATCAGCCCCAGCATTTT.

This chain uses TRBV5-4 with TRBJ1-4; TRBD1 aligns across 7 bases. Unmatched junction bases numbered 21, after V lost 0 bases and J lost 7 bases. The germline gives CDR1 SGHNT, CDR2 YYREEE (reference sequence). The CDR3 loop spans 20 amino acids. In DNA, the CDR3 is TGTGCCAGCAGCTTGGGGCACAACGAACAGGGGAAGGTAAGGCCTGAAAAACTGTTTTTT. Protein sequence: CASSLGHNEQGKVRPEKLFF. Full variable domain (outside the CDR3, taken from reference TRBV5-4 and TRBJ1-4): ETGVTQSPTHLIKTRGQQVTLRCSSQSGHNTVSWYQQALGQGPQFIFQYYREEENGRGNFPPRFSGLQFPNYSSELNVNALELDDSALYLCASSLGHNEQGKVRPEKLFFGSGTQLSVL.

The chain has TRBV15 and TRBJ1-2, with no clear D. The ends were cut back, 0 bases at V and 8 bases at J, with 16 bases in the middle. The CDR3 is made up of 15 amino acids. Per the germline V gene, CDR1 is LNHNV and CDR2 is YYDKDF (reference sequence). CDR3 loop: CATSREVSSVGGYTF. The DNA for the CDR3 is TGTGCCACCAGCAGAGAAGTAAGTTCTGTCGGCGGCTACACCTTC.

The chain couples TRBV6-5 to TRBJ1-5; TRBD1 matches at 8 bases. The germline V gene has CDR1 MNHEY and CDR2 SVGAGI. The CDR3 has 15 amino acids. V gave up 6 bases and J gave up 6 bases; unmatched junction bases: 10. The CDR3 here is CASSPAGQGSQPQHF. CDR3 in DNA: TGTGCCAGCAGCCCGGCAGGACAGGGAAGTCAGCCCCAGCATTTT.

This rearrangement joins TRBV6-1 to TRBJ2-2; D is unresolved. The CDR3 length is 14 residues. Trimming shortened V by 1 base and J by 7 bases, and 10 bases separated the two germline ends. CDR1 is MNHNS and CDR2 is SASEGT in the germline V gene. CDR3 residues: CASSEVALYGELFF. The CDR3 DNA sequence: TGTGCCAGCAGTGAAGTGGCACTATACGGGGAGCTGTTTTTT.

CDR3 DNA: TGTGCCAGCAGCGTCACAGGGAGGGCACAAAATTCACCCCTCCACTTT. This codes for CASSVTGRAQNSPLHF. This chain joins TRBV5-6 and TRBJ1-6, with D perhaps matching TRBD1 (6 bases). V lost 4 bases and J 7 bases, leaving 18 bases between the germline ends. Germline-derived CDR1 and CDR2 are SGHDT and YYEEEE. The CDR3 length is 16 residues.

This chain connects TRBV21-1 to TRBJ2-7; the D call of TRBD1 is as the table states it, not checked on the DNA. TRBV21-1 is described as a pseudogene. The CDR3 runs to 14 residues. The CDR3 region is CASSRLGVIYEQYF. The CDR3 DNA reads TGTGCCAGCAGCAGGTTAGGGGTCATCTACGAGCAGTACTTC.

The V gene is TRBV6-1, the J gene TRBJ1-1; no clear D gene. With 4 bases removed from V and 7 bases from J, the gap between germline ends came to 19 bases. This CDR3 spans 15 amino acids. Germline assignment: CDR1 MNHNS and CDR2 SASEGT. The CDR3 sequence is CASSGPRLGIIEAFF. In nucleotides, the CDR3 is TGTGCCAGCAGTGGCCCGCGGCTTGGGATCATTGAAGCTTTCTTT.